This T cell receptor beta chain came from a study of beta chain features in type 1 diabetes. This clone occurred a few times. The antigen is unknown. The authors reverse transcribed all of the isolated RNA, so sequencing captured expressed TCRB transcripts. The method was immunoSEQ multiplex PCR; TCRdb's version includes in-frame clones alone and lacks a portion of them. In the table there are a few hundred thousand clones, 8.5% to 10% of which are singletons. Trimming took off 2 bases at V and 0 bases at J, with 2 bases between the two ends. The CDR3 totals 13 residues. CDR1 MNHEY and CDR2 SMNVEV come from the germline V gene (reference sequence). Markers CD45RO/CCR7/CD25/CD127/CD95/CD27 served to sort CD4+ naive, central memory, regulatory and stem cell-like memory cells. General study findings and limits: There was a moderate but significant shortening of TCRB CDR3s in all four CD4+ subsets of Type 1 diabetes patients.

The sample was central memory CD4+ T cells from blood. The receptor's source is a man younger than 45 with type 1 diabetes. The V call is TRBV27, the J call TRBJ1-5; D uncertain. For the CDR3, the DNA is TGTGCCAGCAGTTTAACTAGCAATCAGCCCCAGCATTTT. This codes for CASSLTSNQPQHF.